The present T cell receptor (beta chain) was sequenced within a study of T cell repertoires in aging, cancer and after chemotherapy. Overall study findings and caveats: Untreated cancer patients had significantly lower blood TCR diversity than age-matched healthy donors. Across the chemotherapy interval, each cancer cohort showed higher median generation probability, suggesting thymic rebound.

Rearranged V-D-J TRB sequences were amplified with a mixed TRB-A/B primer pool. TCRdb independently ran MiXCR on the multiplex PCR reads; one entry per CDR3 protein. The table shows fewer than 15,000 distinct CDR3 sequences, with roughly a quarter occurring only once. This clonotype was counted many times. The antigen remains undetermined. This CDR3 contains 14 residues. Trimming stripped 2 bases from V and 6 bases from J, with 10 bases between. Germline V gives CDR1 LNHDA, CDR2 SQIVND (reference sequence). Amplification of TCR beta used genomic DNA extracted from peripheral blood. The chain uses TRBV19 and TRBJ2-2; D is perhaps TRBD2 (5 bases). The specimen was blood. The sequence was obtained from a human donor with a blood cancer. The CDR3 reads CASSIRRKPGELFF. The CDR3 nucleotides are TGTGCCAGTAGTATAAGGAGGAAGCCCGGGGAGCTGTTTTTT.